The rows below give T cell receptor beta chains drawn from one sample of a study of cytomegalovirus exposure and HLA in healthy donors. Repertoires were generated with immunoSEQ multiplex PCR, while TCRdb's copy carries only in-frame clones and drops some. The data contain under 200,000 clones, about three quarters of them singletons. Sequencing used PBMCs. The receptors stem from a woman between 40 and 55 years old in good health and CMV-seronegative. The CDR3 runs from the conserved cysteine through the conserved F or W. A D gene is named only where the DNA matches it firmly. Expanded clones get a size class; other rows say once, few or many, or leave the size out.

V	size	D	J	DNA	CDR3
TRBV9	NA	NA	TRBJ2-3	TGTGCCAGCAGCGTATTAACAGGAGGGCAGGGTAAGGATACGCAGTATTTT	CASSVLTGGQGKDTQYF
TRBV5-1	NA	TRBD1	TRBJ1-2	TGCGCCAGCAGCTCGACCGGGACAGGGAATGGCTACACCTTC	CASSSTGTGNGYTF
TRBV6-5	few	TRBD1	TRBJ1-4	TGTGCCAGCAGAGAGACAGGGGTTAATGAAAAACTGTTTTTT	CASRETGVNEKLFF
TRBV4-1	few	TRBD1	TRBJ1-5	TGCGCCAGCAGCCCTAGGACAGGGTCAGATAGCAATCAGCCCCAGCATTTT	CASSPRTGSDSNQPQHF
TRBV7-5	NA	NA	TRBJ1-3	TGTGTCAGAAGCCCCCCGGGGGTGAACTCTGGAAACACCATATATTTT	CVRSPPGVNSGNTIYF
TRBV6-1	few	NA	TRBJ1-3	TGTGCCAGCAGTGAAGCGACAGGAGGAAACACCATATATTTT	CASSEATGGNTIYF
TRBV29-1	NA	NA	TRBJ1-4	TGCAGCGTTGAAACGCAGGGTGGAGAAAAACTGTTTTTT	CSVETQGGEKLFF
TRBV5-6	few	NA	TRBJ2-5	TGTGCCAGCAGCTTGGGGGTTAGCGTTACCCAGTACTTC	CASSLGVSVTQYF
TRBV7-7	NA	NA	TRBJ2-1	TGTGCCAGCAGCTCCGGGAGTCGGGCTGAGCAGTTCTTC	CASSSGSRAEQFF
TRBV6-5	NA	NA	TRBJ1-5	TGTGCCAGCAGTTATTCAAGCAATCAGCCCCAGCATTTT	CASSYSSNQPQHF
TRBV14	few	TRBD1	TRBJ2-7	TGTGCCAGCAGTTCCGCCTGGGACAGGGGGCGCGAGCAGTACTTC	CASSSAWDRGREQYF
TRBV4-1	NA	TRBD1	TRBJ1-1	TGCGCCAGCAGCCAAGGACCGGGACAGGGGAAGAAGAAGGCTGAAGCTTTCTTT	CASSQGPGQGKKKAEAFF
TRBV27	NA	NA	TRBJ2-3	TGTGCCAGCAGTCGATCAGACATAAGTGGCACAGATACGCAGTATTTT	CASSRSDISGTDTQYF
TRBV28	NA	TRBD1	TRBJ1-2	TGTGCCAGCAGAAGCCGCCGGGACAGGGTATATGGCTACACCTTC	CASRSRRDRVYGYTF
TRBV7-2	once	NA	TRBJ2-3	TGTGCCAGCAGCTTCACGGGGGGCACAGATACGCAGTATTTT	CASSFTGGTDTQYF
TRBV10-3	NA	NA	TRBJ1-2	TGTGCCACCGGGGGGAGGGGATCGGATGGCTACACCTTC	CATGGRGSDGYTF
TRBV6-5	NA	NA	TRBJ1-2	TGTGCCAGCAGTCTCCTGAGCTATGGCTACACCTTC	CASSLLSYGYTF
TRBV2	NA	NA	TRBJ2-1	TGTGCCAGCAGTGAAGTGGGGGCGGGGGAGTTCTTC	CASSEVGAGEFF
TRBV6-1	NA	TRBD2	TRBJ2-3	TGTGCCAGCTCATATGCAGCGGGGGCAGATACGCAGTATTTT	CASSYAAGADTQYF
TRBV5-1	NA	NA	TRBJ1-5	TGCGCCAGCAGTTGGGGCAGCAATCAGCCCCAGCATTTT	CASSWGSNQPQHF
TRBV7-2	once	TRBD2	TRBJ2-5	TGTGCCAGCCGCCGGGGGGGCGCGGGGCTACAAGAGACCCAGTACTTC	CASRRGGAGLQETQYF
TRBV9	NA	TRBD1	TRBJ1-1	TGTGCCAGCAGCGCAGGGGGAGGCCGTGAAGCTTTCTTT	CASSAGGGREAFF
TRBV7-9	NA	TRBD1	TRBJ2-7	TGTGCCAGCAGCCCCGCGGGACAGGGGATCGCCTACGAGCAGTACTTC	CASSPAGQGIAYEQYF